This T cell receptor (beta chain) was identified during a study of T cell responses to AZD1222 COVID-19 vaccine (dated by TCRdb to the early 2020s). At the level of the whole study: TCR sequencing was performed for about 250 trial participants, of whom 200 to 210 were given two doses of AZD1222 and approximately 25 were given two doses of MenACWY control vaccine. Trial participants were enrolled into age subgroups of 18-55, 56-69 and 70-plus years, which contained around 140, 26 and 57 TCR-sequenced participants, respectively. Broad study findings and their caveats: Because no samples from the day 14 peak response were available, repertoires could be characterized only after the peak T cell response. Nearly half of unique spike-specific TCRs reportedly recognized epitopes outside regions mutated in the B.1.351 and B.1.1.7 variants. The whole spike protein was spanned by vaccine-associated CD4 TCRs, and dominant responses were seen in regions 160-218 and 743-854. Participants were mostly white British and included more females than males, and it was suggested by the authors that clonal diversity may have been underestimated. After two AZD1222 doses, spike-specific TCR breadth and depth were significantly higher than at day 0 and than in MenACWY recipients. Conclusions about previously exposed vaccinees are limited, since just 5 or 6 AZD1222 recipients were seropositive for SARS-CoV-2 at baseline. The 56-69-year group was small, and its depth increase did not reach significance, likely because of low power.

The sample's time point label, decoded: about 28 days (+/-7) after the second vaccine dose. This sample's treatment or condition label indicates: meningococcal conjugate vaccine given as trial control. Samples from vaccinated people were obtained from the UK trials COV001 and COV002, which included a single-blind randomized controlled phase 2/3 trial of AZD1222 (ChAdOx1 nCoV-19) in healthy adults. Trial participant PBMC samples were collected at day 0 and day 28 after the second dose for TCRbeta chain sequencing. The CDR3 regions of human TCRbeta chains were analyzed by immunosequencing. The study's own analysis went as follows. TCRs in the repertoires were compared against a reference library of SARS-CoV-2-specific TCRs that had been generated with the MIRA antigen-specificity platform. Breadth was defined as the fraction of unique TCRs that were SARS-CoV-2-associated. Depth was defined as the fraction of total T cells that were SARS-CoV-2-associated. Each spike-specific TCR was assigned to its reactive spike region and to a CD4 or CD8 class using the MIRA data. Log10-transformed breadth and depth values were compared by one-way ANOVA with Sidak's multiple comparisons tests. TCRdb provides this immuneACCESS table in a form limited to in-frame rearrangements. Some clones are lacking; in checked studies, under half of them reflect an unresolved V gene, and why the rest are absent is not known. Clonal size and the V and J genes are those of that table, whereas D and trimming came from the DNA. For this sample the table gives under 150,000 clones, of which 85% were detected only once. Together, the top ten hold 7.9% of the sample.

On this clone itself: No antigen is known for it. Qualities for individual bases were not recorded, and no much larger clone is one base off.

Here the sequenced sample was peripheral blood, taken 28 days after the second dose of the MenACWY control vaccine. This receptor was taken from an adult who received the MenACWY meningococcal vaccine as a control.

The DNA sequence is TGCGCCAGCAGCCCTGAGGGGAACTATGGCTACACCTTC. Translation gives CASSPEGNYGYTF. The V and J genes are TRBV5-1 and TRBJ1-2, with TRBD1 perhaps the D gene, on 5 matching bases. Trimming removed 4 bases from V and 2 bases from J, leaving 9 bases between the germline ends. The germline V gene gives CDR1 as SGHRS and CDR2 as YFSETQ. The CDR3 sequence holds 13 residues, the cysteine and phenylalanine included. Kept here is only the CDR3 DNA, which spans 39 bases and is read in frame from base 1.